This T cell receptor (beta chain) is drawn from a study of T cell changes during pregnancy in multiple sclerosis (dated by TCRdb to about 2019). In the study overall: In women with multiple sclerosis, the researchers looked at how the T cell repertoire shifted as pregnancy progressed.

With respect to this clone: The target of this receptor is not known. No per-base quality is available; no much larger clone lies one base away.

Libraries were prepared through the immunoSEQ multiplex PCR assay. TCRdb mirrors the immuneACCESS table, restricted to in-frame sequences. Some clones are absent from its copies; in checked studies, under half trace to an unresolved V gene, and the reason for the others is unknown. Across this sample there are around 29,000 clones, with approximately 90% seen only once. The ten top clones hold 4.5% to 7% of the sample. From the germline V gene, CDR1 is SGHVS and CDR2 is FNYEAQ. From its cysteine to its phenylalanine, the CDR3 spans 12 amino acids. Just CDR3 DNA is preserved here, 36 bases in frame from base 1. V was cut back by 5 bases and J by 7 bases, leaving a gap of 9 bases between them.

This TCR was sampled from a female donor with multiple sclerosis, enrolled in a pregnancy study. The V and J genes are TRBV7-6 and TRBJ2-1, with TRBD1 perhaps the D gene, on 5 matching bases. The sample in question was CD8+ T cells from peripheral blood mononuclear cells, obtained before pregnancy. The CDR3 region reads CASSQGVNEQFF. The DNA sequence is as follows: TGTGCCAGCAGCCAAGGGGTAAATGAGCAGTTCTTC.